These 27 T cell receptor beta chains share one sample of origin, sequenced in a study of cytomegalovirus exposure and HLA in healthy donors. It was with 60 Vbeta and 13 Jbeta primers that the PCR ran. Sequencing was performed with immunoSEQ multiplex PCR; in TCRdb, only in-frame clones are kept and a portion is missing. The repertoire table contains roughly 120,000 clones. Specimen: PBMCs. The receptors originated from a man between 18 and 35 years old in good health and CMV-seronegative.

Of note for this clone: A junction boundary mismatches the germline segment, possibly from a read error. V and J are TRBV29-1 and TRBJ2-5, with no clear D. The CDR3 contains 12 residues. Germline CDR1 is SQVTM and CDR2 is ANQGSEA. The chain's CDR3 is CSVDYSQGTQYF. The CDR3 region has the DNA TGCAGCGTTGATTACAGCCAAGGGACCCAGTACTTC. The variable domain in full, completed from reference TRBV29-1 and TRBJ2-5, reads SAVISQKPSRDICQRGTSLTIQCQVDSQVTMMFWYRQQPGQSLTLIATANQGSEATYESGFVIDKFPISRPNLTFSTLTVSNMSPEDSSIYLCSVDYSQGTQYFGPGTRLLVL.

V gene TRBV5-1 combines with J gene TRBJ2-5, with D perhaps TRBD2 (5 bases). V was shortened by 7 bases and J by 2 bases, with 12 bases between the two germline ends. The CDR3 is 13 amino acids. Germline CDR1 reads SGHRS; CDR2 reads YFSETQ. CDR3 in DNA: TGCGCCAGCGATCGGGGAGATCAAGAGACCCAGTACTTC. As protein: CASDRGDQETQYF.

This chain connects TRBV11-3 to TRBJ2-2; tentative D call: TRBD1 (5 bases). The V end lost 2 bases, the J end lost 1 base, and 14 bases lay between the germline ends. The CDR3 is made up of 17 amino acids. The germline CDR1 and CDR2 sequences are SGHNT and YENEEA. CDR3 nucleotide sequence: TGTGCCAGCAGCTTATCCCCACCCCAGGGGAACACCGGGGAGCTGTTTTTT. This translates into CASSLSPPQGNTGELFF.

This chain links TRBV6-6 with TRBJ2-2, with D perhaps TRBD1 (6 bases). CDR3 length equals 16 residues. Trimming left V 6 bases short and J 4 bases short, with 18 bases between. Germline assignment: CDR1 MNHNY and CDR2 SVGAGI (reference sequence). The CDR3 nucleotides read TGTGCCAGCAGCCTTCCGACAGGCACTTTCACCGGGGAGCTGTTTTTT. It specifies CASSLPTGTFTGELFF.

The chain joins TRBV5-1 to TRBJ2-3, with TRBD1 matching 7 bases. CDR1 is SGHRS and CDR2 is YFSETQ in the germline V gene. CDR3 length: 16 amino acids. Trimming cost V 5 bases and J 0 bases; bases outside gene matches: 9. CDR3 DNA sequence: TGCGCCAGCAGTGAGCCGACAGGGCAAAGCACAGATACGCAGTATTTT. Its protein product is CASSEPTGQSTDTQYF.

The chain couples TRBV5-1 to TRBJ2-7; 15 bases map to TRBD2. The CDR3 spans 18 residues. Germline V gene sequence: CDR1 SGHRS, CDR2 YFSETQ. With 4 bases clipped from V and 0 bases from J, the junction kept 8 bases outside the gene matches. CDR3 sequence reads: CASSPTGTSGRSSYEQYF. In DNA form, the CDR3 reads TGCGCCAGCAGCCCGACGGGGACTAGCGGGAGGAGCTCCTACGAGCAGTACTTC.

The gene calls are TRBV6-5 and TRBJ1-2; tentatively, D is TRBD1 (6 bases). The length of the CDR3 is 12 residues. The V end was cut by 2 bases, the J end by 8 bases, with 9 bases between. From germline, CDR1 is MNHEY and CDR2 SVGAGI. The CDR3 nucleotides read TGTGCCAGCAGTTACGACAGGAGGGGCTACACCTTC. Encoded protein: CASSYDRRGYTF.

V is TRBV9 and J is TRBJ1-6; D possibly corresponds to TRBD1 (5 bases). The V and J ends lost 0 bases and 6 bases respectively, with 10 bases between them. The CDR3 runs to 15 residues. Germline V gene lookup returns CDR1 SGDLS and CDR2 YYNGEE. The CDR3 loop is CASSVGRGGNSPLHF. The CDR3 DNA reads TGTGCCAGCAGCGTAGGGAGGGGAGGTAATTCACCCCTCCACTTT.

V usage is TRBV5-1 and J usage is TRBJ1-5; D not certain. The CDR3 runs to 16 residues. V lost 4 bases and J lost 4, with 18 bases in between. Germline-derived CDR1 and CDR2 are SGHRS and YFSETQ. CDR3 in DNA: TGCGCCAGCAGCCCATTTGAACAGCGGGAGAATCAGCCCCAGCATTTT. As protein: CASSPFEQRENQPQHF.

For this clone: At one end the junction does not follow the germline gene, possibly because of a read error. The sample has other DNA sequences that encode this CDR3 too. The genes are TRBV6-1 and TRBJ1-1; unclear D gene. Looked up from germline, CDR1 is MNHNS and CDR2 is SASEGT. This CDR3 spans 14 amino acids. CDR3 amino acids: CASTGWPLSTEAFF. The CDR3 bases are TGTGCCAGCACAGGATGGCCTTTAAGTACTGAGGCTTTCTTT.

The gene calls are TRBV10-3 and TRBJ2-7, with D maybe TRBD2 (7 bases). The CDR3 contains 15 residues. V was cut by 0 bases and J by 4 bases, with 13 bases left in between. Germline lookup yields CDR1 ENHRY and CDR2 SYGVKD. CDR3: CAISESNRGGYEQYF. CDR3 nucleotides: TGTGCCATCAGTGAGTCGAATAGGGGGGGGTACGAGCAGTACTTC.

This chain uses TRBV30 with TRBJ1-2, with TRBD1 matching 8 bases. This CDR3 has 14 residues. Germline values: CDR1 GTSNPN, CDR2 SVGIG (reference sequence). The trim removed 2 bases at V and 8 bases at J, leaving 10 bases unmatched. The CDR3 DNA is TGTGCCTGGAGTTTTTCTTACAGGGGGGTAGGCTACACCTTC. This translates into CAWSFSYRGVGYTF.

This chain links TRBV28 with TRBJ1-4, with D possibly matching TRBD1 (5 bases). With 3 bases removed from V and 3 bases from J, the gap between germline ends came to 11 bases. The CDR3 sequence is 15 residues long. CDR1 MDHEN and CDR2 SYDVKM come from the germline V gene. This CDR3 reads CASSFGALPNEKLFF. The CDR3 DNA is TGTGCCAGCAGTTTTGGGGCCCTACCTAATGAAAAACTGTTTTTT.

Written as DNA, the CDR3 is TGTGCCTGGAGGGACAGTAAAGAGACCCAGTACTTC. Its protein is CAWRDSKETQYF. The genes are TRBV30 and TRBJ2-5; D may be TRBD1 (6 bases). This CDR3 has 12 amino acids. The germline V and J ends were trimmed by 3 bases and 3 bases, with 8 bases remaining between them. The germline gives CDR1 GTSNPN, CDR2 SVGIG (reference sequence).

The V gene is TRBV5-1, the J gene TRBJ1-2; no clear D gene. CDR1 and CDR2 from the germline V gene are SGHRS and YFSETQ. Trimming stripped 0 bases from V and 4 bases from J, with 10 bases between. This CDR3 is 14 amino acids long. The CDR3: CASSLAEGSYGYTF. The CDR3 DNA sequence: TGCGCCAGCAGCTTGGCCGAGGGCTCCTATGGCTACACCTTC.

This rearrangement joins TRBV5-1 to TRBJ2-2, with D possibly TRBD2 on 7 matching bases. Deletions cut 2 bases from V and 4 bases from J, with 12 bases between. The germline V gene encodes CDR1 SGHRS and CDR2 YFSETQ. The length of the CDR3 is 15 residues. CDR3 in DNA: TGCGCCAGCAGCTTAGGGGGGGGAAGCACCGGGGAGCTGTTTTTT. It codes for CASSLGGGSTGELFF.

This chain links TRBV7-2 with TRBJ2-5; a weak D match, TRBD2 (5 bases). V lost 5 bases and J lost 9, with 13 bases in between. CDR3 length equals 12 residues. Looked up from germline, CDR1 is SGHTA and CDR2 is FQGNSA. This chain's CDR3 is CASSHLPGAQYF. Here the CDR3 DNA reads TGTGCCAGCAGCCACCTTCCCGGGGCCCAGTACTTC.

The genes are TRBV29-1 and TRBJ1-1; D gene uncertain. The CDR3 totals 13 residues. The V gene lost 5 bases and the J gene lost 0 bases, with 10 bases spanning the gap. Germline-derived CDR1 and CDR2 are SQVTM and ANQGSEA. The CDR3 here is CSVCRGMNTEAFF. Written as DNA, the CDR3 is TGCAGCGTTTGCCGCGGTATGAACACTGAAGCTTTCTTT.

The chain employs TRBV30 and TRBJ2-3, with D unresolved. Germline CDR1 reads GTSNPN; CDR2 reads SVGIG (reference sequence). V lost 4 bases, J lost 0 bases, and 2 bases lay in between. CDR3 size: 11 residues. The CDR3 coding sequence is TGTGCCTGGACTAGCACAGATACGCAGTATTTT. As protein: CAWTSTDTQYF.

The chain links TRBV4-1 to TRBJ2-3; 8 positions agree with TRBD1. V shed 4 bases and J 4 bases; nucleotides not matched to a gene: 10. The V gene's germline CDR1 is MGHRA and CDR2 YSYEKL. The CDR3 runs 16 residues. Here the CDR3 reads CASSRWTGYVPDTQYF. The CDR3 DNA sequence: TGCGCCAGCAGCCGGTGGACAGGGTATGTTCCAGATACGCAGTATTTT.

CDR3 amino acids: CASSYSPGQGNTEAFF. The DNA for the CDR3 is TGTGCCAGCAGTTACTCTCCGGGACAAGGAAACACTGAAGCTTTCTTT. This rearrangement joins TRBV6-5 to TRBJ1-1; weak D call: TRBD1 (6 bases). V lost 0 bases to trimming and J lost 2 bases, with 13 bases between them. Germline V gene sequence: CDR1 MNHEY, CDR2 SVGAGI. There are 16 residues in the CDR3.

This chain links TRBV13 with TRBJ2-3, with D possibly TRBD1 on 5 matching bases. Deletions cut 7 bases from V and 10 bases from J, with 18 bases between. The CDR3 loop spans 13 amino acids. In germline, CDR1 is PRHDT, CDR2 FYEKMQ (reference sequence). Written as DNA, the CDR3 is TGTGCCAGCACCGAACGCAGGGTCGTGGCGCAGTATTTT. Its protein is CASTERRVVAQYF.

This chain connects TRBV9 to TRBJ1-2, with 7 bases aligning to TRBD1. This CDR3 contains 16 residues. The germline V gene encodes CDR1 SGDLS and CDR2 YYNGEE. The V and J ends lost 0 bases and 5 bases, in that order; junction bases with no gene match: 10. This CDR3 is CASSVGDSVIRYGYTF. The DNA for the CDR3 is TGTGCCAGCAGCGTAGGGGACAGTGTCATTCGATATGGCTACACCTTC.

The gene calls are TRBV28 and TRBJ2-1; 7 bases are shared with TRBD2. CDR1 is MDHEN, CDR2 SYDVKM, per germline. V shed 7 bases and J 6 bases; nucleotides not matched to a gene: 18. The CDR3 sequence is 17 residues long. CDR3 nucleotide sequence: TGTGCCAGCACCACAATTGGGGGGGGTTATTTTGGCAATGAGCAGTTCTTC. Translation gives CASTTIGGGYFGNEQFF. Complete variable domain (other parts from reference TRBV28 and TRBJ2-1): DVKVTQSSRYLVKRTGEKVFLECVQDMDHENMFWYRQDPGLGLRLIYFSYDVKMKEKGDIPEGYSVSREKKERFSLILESASTNQTSMYLCASTTIGGGYFGNEQFFGPGTRLTVL.

The chain employs TRBV6-1 and TRBJ1-3; weak D call: TRBD1 (6 bases). CDR1 is MNHNS, CDR2 SASEGT, per germline. This CDR3 is built from 14 residues. The V gene lost 6 bases and the J gene lost 2 bases, with 11 bases spanning the gap. CDR3 loop: CASRTTGPGNTIYF. The CDR3 DNA sequence: TGTGCCAGCAGAACCACAGGGCCTGGAAACACCATATATTTT.

This rearrangement joins TRBV18 to TRBJ1-5; 10 positions match TRBD1. Germline V lookup: CDR1 KGHSH, CDR2 LQKENI. Germline trimming cut 3 bases from V and 0 bases from J; bases unmatched to any gene: 2. The CDR3 is 16 amino acids. The chain's CDR3 is CASSPGTGDSNQPQHF. The CDR3 DNA reads as TGTGCCAGCTCACCCGGGACAGGGGATAGCAATCAGCCCCAGCATTTT.

V usage is TRBV25-1 and J usage is TRBJ1-3, with 7 nucleotides matching TRBD1. The J segment lost 2 bases and the V segment lost 4 bases, leaving 2 bases of the junction unmatched. The CDR3 runs 14 residues. Germline loops: CDR1 MGHDK, CDR2 SYGVNS. The CDR3 is CASSGDRAGNTIYF. The CDR3 nucleotides are TGTGCCAGCAGTGGTGACAGGGCTGGAAACACCATATATTTT.